This entry concerns a single T cell receptor beta chain. J lost 7 bases, V lost 5 bases, and 5 bases had no gene match. Per the germline V gene, CDR1 is PRHDT and CDR2 is FYEKMQ (reference sequence). The CDR3 totals 12 residues. Generated by immunoSEQ multiplex PCR, the TCRdb table keeps only in-frame clones and is missing some. In the table there are around 400,000 clones, around 87% of which are singletons. This record belongs to a study of blood T cell repertoires in COVID-19. The sample was peripheral blood. This receptor was identified in a woman aged 55-70 years with COVID-19, enrolled during active disease. The chain combines TRBV13 with TRBJ2-7; TRBD1 matches 7 bases. The CDR3, as DNA: TGTGCCAGCAGCCGACGCAGGGGGGAGCAGTACTTC. This encodes CASSRRRGEQYF.